Described below is a single T cell receptor beta chain sequence and its context. Its antigen is undetermined. Per the study methods: ImmunoSEQ yielded junction-only sequences lacking quality scores, so filtering differed. TCRdb keeps only in-frame clones here, not all; method: immunoSEQ multiplex PCR. The DNA was the basis for D and trimming; V, J and clone size are from that table. The data contain roughly 1.4 million clones, less than 99% of them singletons. This record belongs to a study of shared clonotypes between healthy human individuals. Study-wide points: The generation probabilities recorded for non-shared clonotypes fell below those of clonotypes shared by all four donors.

The CDR3 is 14 amino acids. Germline-derived CDR1 and CDR2 are SGHRS and YFSETQ. V lost 4 bases and J lost 5, with 15 bases in between. The origin of this receptor is a young man in good health. What was sequenced was naive CD4+ T cells sorted from blood. As to subset: CD45RA+ positively selected. This chain links TRBV5-1 with TRBJ1-1; D gene unclear. CDR3: CASSQARGATEAFF. The DNA of the CDR3 is TGCGCCAGCAGCCAGGCGCGAGGCGCGACTGAAGCTTTCTTT.